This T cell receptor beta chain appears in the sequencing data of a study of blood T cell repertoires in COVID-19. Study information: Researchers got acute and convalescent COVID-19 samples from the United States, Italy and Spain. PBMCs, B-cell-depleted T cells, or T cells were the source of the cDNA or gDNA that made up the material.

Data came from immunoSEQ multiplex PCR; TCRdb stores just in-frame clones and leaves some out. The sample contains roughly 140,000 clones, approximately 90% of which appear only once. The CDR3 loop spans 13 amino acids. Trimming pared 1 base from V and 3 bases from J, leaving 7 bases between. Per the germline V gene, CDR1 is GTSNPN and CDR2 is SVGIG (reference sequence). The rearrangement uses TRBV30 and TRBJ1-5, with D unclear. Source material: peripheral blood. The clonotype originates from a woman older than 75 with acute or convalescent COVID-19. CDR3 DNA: TGTGCCTGGAGTGGAGGGAACAATCAGCCCCAGCATTTT. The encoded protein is CAWSGGNNQPQHF.